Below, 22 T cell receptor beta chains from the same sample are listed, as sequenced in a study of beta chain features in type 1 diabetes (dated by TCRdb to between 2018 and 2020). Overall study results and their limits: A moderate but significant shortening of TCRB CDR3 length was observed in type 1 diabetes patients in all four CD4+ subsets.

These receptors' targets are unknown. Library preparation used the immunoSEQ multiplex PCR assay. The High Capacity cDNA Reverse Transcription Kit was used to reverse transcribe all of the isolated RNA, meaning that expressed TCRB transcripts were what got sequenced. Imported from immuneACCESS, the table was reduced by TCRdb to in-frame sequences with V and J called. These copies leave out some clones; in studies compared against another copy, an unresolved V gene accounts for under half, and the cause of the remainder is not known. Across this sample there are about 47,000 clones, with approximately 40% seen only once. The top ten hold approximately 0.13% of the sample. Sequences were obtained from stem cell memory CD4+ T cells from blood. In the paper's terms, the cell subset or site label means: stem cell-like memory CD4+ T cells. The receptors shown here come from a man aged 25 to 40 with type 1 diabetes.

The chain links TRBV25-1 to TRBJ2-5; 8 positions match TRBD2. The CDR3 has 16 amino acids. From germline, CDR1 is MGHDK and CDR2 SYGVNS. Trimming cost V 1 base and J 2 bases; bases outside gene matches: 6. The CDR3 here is CASSELDSGEQETQYF. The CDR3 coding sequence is TGTGCCAGCAGTGAATTGGATAGCGGGGAACAAGAGACCCAGTACTTC.

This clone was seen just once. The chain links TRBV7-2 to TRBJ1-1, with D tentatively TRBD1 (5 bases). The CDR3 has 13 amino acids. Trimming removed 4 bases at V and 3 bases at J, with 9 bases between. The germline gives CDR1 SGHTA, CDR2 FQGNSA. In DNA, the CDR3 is TGTGCCAGCAGCTCGGGGGGATACACTGAAGCTTTCTTT. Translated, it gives CASSSGGYTEAFF.

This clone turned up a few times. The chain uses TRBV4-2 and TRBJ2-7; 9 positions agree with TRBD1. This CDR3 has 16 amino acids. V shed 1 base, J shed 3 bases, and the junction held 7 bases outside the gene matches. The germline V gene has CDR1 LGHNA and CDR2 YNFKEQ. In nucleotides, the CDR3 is TGTGCCAGCAGCCAAGTCGACCGGGACAGGGACTACGAGCAGTACTTC. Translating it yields CASSQVDRDRDYEQYF.

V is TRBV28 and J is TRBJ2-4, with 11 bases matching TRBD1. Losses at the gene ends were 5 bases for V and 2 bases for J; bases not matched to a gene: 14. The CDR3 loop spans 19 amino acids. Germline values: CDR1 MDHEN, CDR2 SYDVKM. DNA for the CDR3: TGTGCCAGCAGTCAACTGGACAGGGGGCGCAGGGGACCCAAAAACATTCAGTACTTC. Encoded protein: CASSQLDRGRRGPKNIQYF.

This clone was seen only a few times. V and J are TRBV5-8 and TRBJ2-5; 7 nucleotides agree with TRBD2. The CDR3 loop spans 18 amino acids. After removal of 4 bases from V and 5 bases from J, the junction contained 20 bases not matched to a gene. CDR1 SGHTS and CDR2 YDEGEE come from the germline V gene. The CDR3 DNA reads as TGTGCCAGCAGCAAGGAGTTTGGGTGGCCTAGCGGTGCGGAGACCCAGTACTTC. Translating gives CASSKEFGWPSGAETQYF.

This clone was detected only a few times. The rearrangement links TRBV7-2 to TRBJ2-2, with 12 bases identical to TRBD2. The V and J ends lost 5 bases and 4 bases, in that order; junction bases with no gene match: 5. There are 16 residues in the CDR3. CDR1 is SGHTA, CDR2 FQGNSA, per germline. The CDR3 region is CASSQLGLAGTGELFF. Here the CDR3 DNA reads TGTGCCAGCAGCCAACTGGGACTAGCGGGCACCGGGGAGCTGTTTTTT.

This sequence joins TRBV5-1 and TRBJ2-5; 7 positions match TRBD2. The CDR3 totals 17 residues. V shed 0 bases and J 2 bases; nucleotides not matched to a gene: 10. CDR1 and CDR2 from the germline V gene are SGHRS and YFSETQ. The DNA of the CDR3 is TGCGCCAGCAGCTTGGAAGGGTCAGGGAGGGTTCAAGAGACCCAGTACTTC. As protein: CASSLEGSGRVQETQYF. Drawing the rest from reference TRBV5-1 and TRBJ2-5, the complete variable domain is KAGVTQTPRYLIKTRGQQVTLSCSPISGHRSVSWYQQTPGQGLQFLFEYFSETQRNKGNFPGRFSGRQFSNSRSEMNVSTLELGDSALYLCASSLEGSGRVQETQYFGPGTRLLVL.

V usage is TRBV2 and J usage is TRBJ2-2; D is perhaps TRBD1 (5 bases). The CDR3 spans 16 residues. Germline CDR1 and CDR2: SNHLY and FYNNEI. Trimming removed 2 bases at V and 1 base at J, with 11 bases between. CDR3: CASSESVQGNTGELFF. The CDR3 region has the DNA TGTGCCAGCAGTGAAAGTGTTCAGGGGAACACCGGGGAGCTGTTTTTT.

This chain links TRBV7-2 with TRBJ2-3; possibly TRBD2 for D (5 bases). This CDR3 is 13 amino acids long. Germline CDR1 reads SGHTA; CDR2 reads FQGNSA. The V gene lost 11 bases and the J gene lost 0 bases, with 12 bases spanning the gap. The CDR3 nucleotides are TGTGCCGGTAGGGCTAGCAGCACAGATACGCAGTATTTT. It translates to CAGRASSTDTQYF.

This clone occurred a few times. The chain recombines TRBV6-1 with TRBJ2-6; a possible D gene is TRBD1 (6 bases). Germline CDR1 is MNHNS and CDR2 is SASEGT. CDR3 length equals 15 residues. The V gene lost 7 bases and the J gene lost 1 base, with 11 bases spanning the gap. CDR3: CASTLGGSGANVLTF. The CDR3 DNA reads TGTGCCAGCACCTTAGGGGGATCTGGGGCCAACGTCCTGACTTTC.

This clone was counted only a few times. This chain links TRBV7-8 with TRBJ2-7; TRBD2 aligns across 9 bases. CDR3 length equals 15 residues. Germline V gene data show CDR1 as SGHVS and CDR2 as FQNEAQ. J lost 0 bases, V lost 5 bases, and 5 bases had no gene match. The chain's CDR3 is CASSPRLADSYEQYF. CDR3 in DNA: TGTGCCAGCAGCCCGAGACTAGCGGACTCCTACGAGCAGTACTTC. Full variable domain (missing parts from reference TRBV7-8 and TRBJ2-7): GAGVSQSPRYKVAKRGQDVALRCDPISGHVSLFWYQQALGQGPEFLTYFQNEAQLDKSGLPSDRFFAERPEGSVSTLKIQRTQQEDSAVYLCASSPRLADSYEQYFGPGTRLTVT.

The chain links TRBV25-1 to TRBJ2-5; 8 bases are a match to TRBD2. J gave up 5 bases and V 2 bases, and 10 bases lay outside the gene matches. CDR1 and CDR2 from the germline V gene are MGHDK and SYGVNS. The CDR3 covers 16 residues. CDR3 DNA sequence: TGTGCCAGCAGTGAAGGGCGGGAGGCCATAGGGGAGACCCAGTACTTC. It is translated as CASSEGREAIGETQYF.

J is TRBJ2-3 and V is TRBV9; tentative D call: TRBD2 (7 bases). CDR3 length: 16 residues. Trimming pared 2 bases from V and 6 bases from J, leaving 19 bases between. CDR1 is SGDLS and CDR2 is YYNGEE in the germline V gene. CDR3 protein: CASSVGGRYGLDTQYF. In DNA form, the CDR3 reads TGTGCCAGCAGCGTCGGGGGGCGGTACGGCCTCGATACGCAGTATTTT.

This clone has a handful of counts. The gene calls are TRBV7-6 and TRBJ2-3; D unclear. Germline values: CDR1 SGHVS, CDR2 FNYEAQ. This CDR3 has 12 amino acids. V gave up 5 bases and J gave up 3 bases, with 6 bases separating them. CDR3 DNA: TGTGCCAGCAGCCCTATGACAGATACGCAGTATTTT. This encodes CASSPMTDTQYF. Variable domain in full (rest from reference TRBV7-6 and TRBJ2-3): GAGVSQSPRYKVTKRGQDVALRCDPISGHVSLYWYRQALGQGPEFLTYFNYEAQQDKSGLPNDRFSAERPEGSISTLTIQRTEQRDSAMYRCASSPMTDTQYFGPGTRLTVL.

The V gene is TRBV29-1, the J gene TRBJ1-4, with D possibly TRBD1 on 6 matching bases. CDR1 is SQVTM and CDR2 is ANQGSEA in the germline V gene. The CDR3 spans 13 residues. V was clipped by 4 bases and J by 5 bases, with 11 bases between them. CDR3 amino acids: CSVAVRGNEKLFF. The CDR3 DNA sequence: TGCAGCGTTGCTGTCAGGGGAAATGAAAAACTGTTTTTT.

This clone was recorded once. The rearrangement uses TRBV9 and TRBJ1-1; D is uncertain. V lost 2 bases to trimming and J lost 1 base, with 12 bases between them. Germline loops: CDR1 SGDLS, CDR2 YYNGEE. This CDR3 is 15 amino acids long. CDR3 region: CASSVVPLPNTEAFF. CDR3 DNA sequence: TGTGCCAGCAGCGTTGTTCCTCTCCCGAACACTGAAGCTTTCTTT.

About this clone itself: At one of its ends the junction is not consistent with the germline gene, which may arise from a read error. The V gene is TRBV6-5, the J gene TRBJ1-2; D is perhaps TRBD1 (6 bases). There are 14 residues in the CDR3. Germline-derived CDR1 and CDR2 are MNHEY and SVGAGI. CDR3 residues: CASSLGQRVYGCTF. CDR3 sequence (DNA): TGTGCCAGCAGTCTAGGACAGCGAGTCTATGGCTGCACCTTC.

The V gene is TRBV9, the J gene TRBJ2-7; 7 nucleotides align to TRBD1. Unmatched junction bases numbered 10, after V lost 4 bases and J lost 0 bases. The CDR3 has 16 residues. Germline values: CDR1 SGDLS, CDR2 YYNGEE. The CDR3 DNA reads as TGTGCCAGCAGCCCACCCCACGGGACAGCCTCCTACGAGCAGTACTTC. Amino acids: CASSPPHGTASYEQYF.

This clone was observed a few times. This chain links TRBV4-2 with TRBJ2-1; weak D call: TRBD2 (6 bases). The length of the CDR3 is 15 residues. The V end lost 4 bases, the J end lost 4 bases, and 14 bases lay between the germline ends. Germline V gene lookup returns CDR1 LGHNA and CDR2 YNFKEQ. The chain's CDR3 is CASSPVAEDYNEQFF. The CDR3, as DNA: TGTGCCAGCAGCCCGGTAGCGGAGGATTACAATGAGCAGTTCTTC.

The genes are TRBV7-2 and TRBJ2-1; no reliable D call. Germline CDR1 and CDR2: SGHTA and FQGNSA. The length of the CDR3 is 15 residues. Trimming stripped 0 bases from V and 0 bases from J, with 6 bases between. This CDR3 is CASSLAISSYNEQFF. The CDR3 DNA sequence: TGTGCCAGCAGCTTAGCGATTAGCTCCTACAATGAGCAGTTCTTC.

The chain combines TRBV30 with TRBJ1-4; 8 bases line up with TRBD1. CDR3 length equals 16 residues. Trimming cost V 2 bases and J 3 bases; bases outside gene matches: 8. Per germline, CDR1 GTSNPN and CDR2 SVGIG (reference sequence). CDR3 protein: CAWSLQGASANEKLFF. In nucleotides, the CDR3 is TGTGCCTGGAGTCTGCAGGGGGCCAGTGCTAATGAAAAACTGTTTTTT.

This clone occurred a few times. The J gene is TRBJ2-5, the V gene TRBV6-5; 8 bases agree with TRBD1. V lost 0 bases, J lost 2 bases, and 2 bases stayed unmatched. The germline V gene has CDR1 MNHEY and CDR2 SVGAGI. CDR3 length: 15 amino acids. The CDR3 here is CASSYSWTGQETQYF. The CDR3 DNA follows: TGTGCCAGCAGTTACTCCTGGACAGGGCAAGAGACCCAGTACTTC.